This T cell receptor (beta chain) derives from a study of cytomegalovirus exposure and HLA in healthy donors. As for the study in general: HLA-typed donors were the source of approximately 88 million unique TCRs, which an early data release held.

Study-wide findings and caveats: Excluded were some V segments that proved indistinguishable, including TRBV6-2 and TRBV6-3. Rare TCR sequences dominated, though some public TCRs recurred in many donors.

Turning to this clone: Its target is unknown.

Vbeta (60) and Jbeta (13) primers were used in the PCR. Sequenced by immunoSEQ multiplex PCR; TCRdb stores in-frame clones only, minus some. The table shows 200,000 to 250,000 clones, with about 84% occurring only once. Trimming stripped 6 bases from V and 4 bases from J, with 12 bases between. Per germline, CDR1 MNHNY and CDR2 SVGAGI (reference sequence). The CDR3 is made up of 13 amino acids. V usage is TRBV6-6 and J usage is TRBJ2-5; D might be TRBD1 (6 bases). Sequencing was performed on PBMCs. The TCR originated in a human donor in good health. The CDR3 spells CASRGQQLETQYF. In DNA, the CDR3 is TGTGCCAGCAGAGGACAGCAGCTAGAGACCCAGTACTTC.